Listed below are T cell receptor beta chains from one sample, sequenced in a study of cytotoxic CD8 clonotypes in ibrutinib-treated CLL. The data were produced by immunoSEQ multiplex PCR, yet TCRdb's version contains in-frame clones alone and is incomplete. Found here are about 140,000 clones, approximately 75% of them singletons; the top ten hold around 30%. The sequences come from PBMCs, collected after 12 months of ibrutinib treatment. These receptors were obtained from a human donor with chronic lymphocytic leukemia. Both conserved end residues are part of each CDR3. Fields, in order: CDR3 length, J gene, clone size, D gene, V gene, CDR3 DNA, CDR3 protein. D genes are given only for firm matches. Not all rows give a size; the values are once, few, many and, for expanded clones, a class.

length: 13; J: TRBJ1-6; size: NA; D: NA; V: TRBV13; DNA: TGTGCCAGCAGCCAATTGAAGGGTTCACCCCTCCACTTT; CDR3: CASSQLKGSPLHF
length: 12; J: TRBJ2-1; size: NA; D: NA; V: TRBV10-1; DNA: TGCGCCAGCAGCGCCCCAACACTCGGCGAGTTCTTC; CDR3: CASSAPTLGEFF
length: 18; J: TRBJ2-2; size: NA; D: TRBD2; V: TRBV9; DNA: TGTGCCAGCAGCGTAGTCGGAGGTAGCGGGCTGAACACCGGGGAGCTGTTTTTT; CDR3: CASSVVGGSGLNTGELFF
length: 17; J: TRBJ2-1; size: NA; D: NA; V: TRBV9; DNA: TGTGCCAGCAGCGGCACAACTAGTTCGAGATCCTACAATGAGCAGTTCTTC; CDR3: CASSGTTSSRSYNEQFF
length: 12; J: TRBJ2-7; size: NA; D: TRBD1; V: TRBV5-1; DNA: TGCGCCAGCAGCTGGGGACAGGGCGGAAAGTACTTC; CDR3: CASSWGQGGKYF
length: 15; J: TRBJ2-7; size: NA; D: TRBD2; V: TRBV5-1; DNA: TGCGCCAGCAGCGATCCCGGGACTAGCGGATACGAGCAGTACTTC; CDR3: CASSDPGTSGYEQYF
length: 12; J: TRBJ2-1; size: NA; D: TRBD2; V: TRBV28; DNA: TGTGCCAGCAATCCAGCGGGGAATGAGCAGTTCTTC; CDR3: CASNPAGNEQFF
length: 16; J: TRBJ1-2; size: NA; D: NA; V: TRBV28; DNA: TGTGCCAGTAGTAGAATTACGGTAGACAGTAACTATGGCTACACCTTC; CDR3: CASSRITVDSNYGYTF
length: 18; J: TRBJ1-2; size: NA; D: TRBD1; V: TRBV10-3; DNA: TGTGCCATCAGTGATCCTCCCATGGGGGACAGAAAATTCTATGGCTACACCTTC; CDR3: CAISDPPMGDRKFYGYTF
length: 18; J: TRBJ2-7; size: many; D: TRBD2; V: TRBV5-6; DNA: TGTGCCAGCAGCCGGGGGGAGGGCTCCCATTTTGGTCTTTACGAGCAGTACTTC; CDR3: CASSRGEGSHFGLYEQYF